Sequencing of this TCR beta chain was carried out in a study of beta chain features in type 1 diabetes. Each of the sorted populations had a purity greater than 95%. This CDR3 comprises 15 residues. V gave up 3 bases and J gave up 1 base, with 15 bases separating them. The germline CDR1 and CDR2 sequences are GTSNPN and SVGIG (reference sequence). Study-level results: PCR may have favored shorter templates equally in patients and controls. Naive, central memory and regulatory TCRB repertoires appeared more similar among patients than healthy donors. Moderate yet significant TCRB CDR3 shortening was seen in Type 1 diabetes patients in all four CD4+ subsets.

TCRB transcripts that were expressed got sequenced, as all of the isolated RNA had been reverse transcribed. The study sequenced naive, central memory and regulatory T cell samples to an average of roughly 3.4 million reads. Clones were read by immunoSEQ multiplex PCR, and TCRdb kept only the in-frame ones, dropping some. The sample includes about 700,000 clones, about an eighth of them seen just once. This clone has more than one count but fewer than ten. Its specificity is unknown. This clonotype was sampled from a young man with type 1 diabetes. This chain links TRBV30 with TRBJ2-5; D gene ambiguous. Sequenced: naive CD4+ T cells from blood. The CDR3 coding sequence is TGTGCCTGGAGGCAAACGGGTCCACTCCAAGAGACCCAGTACTTC. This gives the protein CAWRQTGPLQETQYF.